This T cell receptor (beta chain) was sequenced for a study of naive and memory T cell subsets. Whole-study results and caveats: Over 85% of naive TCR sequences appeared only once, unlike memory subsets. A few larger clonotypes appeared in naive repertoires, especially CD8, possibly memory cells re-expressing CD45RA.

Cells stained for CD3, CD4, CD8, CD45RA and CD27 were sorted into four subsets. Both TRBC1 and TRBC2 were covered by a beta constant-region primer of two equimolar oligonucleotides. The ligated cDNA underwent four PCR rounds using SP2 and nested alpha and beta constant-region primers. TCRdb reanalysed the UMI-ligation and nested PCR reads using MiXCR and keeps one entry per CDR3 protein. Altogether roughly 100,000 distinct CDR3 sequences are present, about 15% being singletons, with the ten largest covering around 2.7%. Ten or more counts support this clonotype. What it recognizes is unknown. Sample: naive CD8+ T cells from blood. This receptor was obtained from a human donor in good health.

Written as DNA, the CDR3 is TGCGCCAGCAGCCAAGACCGGGGCAAGACCCAGTACTTC. It is translated as CASSQDRGKTQYF. V gene TRBV4-3 combines with J gene TRBJ2-5; D may match TRBD1 or TRBD2 (5 bases each). The germline V gene encodes CDR1 LGHNA and CDR2 YSLEER. Trimming cost V 0 bases and J 6 bases, with 8 bases left between them. This CDR3 region has 13 residues.